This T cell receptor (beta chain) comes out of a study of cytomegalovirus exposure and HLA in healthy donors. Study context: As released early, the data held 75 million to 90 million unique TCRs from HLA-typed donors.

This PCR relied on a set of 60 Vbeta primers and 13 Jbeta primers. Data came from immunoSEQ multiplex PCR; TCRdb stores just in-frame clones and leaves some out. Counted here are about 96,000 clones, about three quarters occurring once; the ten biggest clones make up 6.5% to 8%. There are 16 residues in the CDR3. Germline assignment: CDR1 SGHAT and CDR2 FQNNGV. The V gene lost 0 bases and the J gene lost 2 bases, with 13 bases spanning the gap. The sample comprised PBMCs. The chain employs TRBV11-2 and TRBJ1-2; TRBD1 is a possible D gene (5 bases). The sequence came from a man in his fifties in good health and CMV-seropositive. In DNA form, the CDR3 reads TGTGCCAGCAGCTTAGATCGCGCGCAGGGAAACTATGGCTACACCTTC. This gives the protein CASSLDRAQGNYGYTF.